This TCR beta chain was sequenced in a study of blood T cell repertoires in COVID-19. The wider study: From the United States, Italy and Spain came samples of acute and convalescent COVID-19. In each case, the material was cDNA or gDNA derived from T cells, B-cell-depleted T cells, or PBMCs.

Original data processing: Reference gene primer amplification gave estimated nucleated cell counts. The protocol was immunoSEQ multiplex PCR, while the TCRdb copy is restricted to in-frame clones and leaves out a portion. Clone size and V and J calls were adopted from that table, with D and trimming inferred from the DNA. Of under 250,000 clones listed, about nine tenths are singletons. The CDR3 runs to 14 residues. The V end lost 3 bases, the J end lost 2 bases, and 8 bases lay between the germline ends. The V gene's germline CDR1 is LGHDT and CDR2 YNNKEL (reference sequence). The V and J genes are TRBV3-1 (or the pseudogene TRBV3-2) and TRBJ1-3; D is possibly TRBD1 (6 bases). The source is a woman aged 55-75 years who had recovered from COVID-19. Material for sequencing was peripheral blood. The CDR3 DNA sequence: TGTGCCAGCAGCCATACAGGGACTGGAAACACCATATATTTT. This codes for CASSHTGTGNTIYF.